This T cell receptor beta chain was sequenced in a study of T cells in Graves' hyperthyroidism and ophthalmopathy. What was amplified from RNA transcripts were TCR beta CDR3 regions. TCR CDR3 regions were first amplified by RT-PCR with HTBI primers. TCRdb itself ran the multiplex PCR reads through MiXCR, one entry per CDR3 protein. The repertoire holds hundreds of thousands of distinct CDR3 sequences, with around 15% as singletons. This clonotype occurred many times. Germline V CDR1 and CDR2: LNHDA, SQIVND (reference sequence). V shed 3 bases and J 5 bases; nucleotides not matched to a gene: 7. This CDR3 has 15 amino acids.

The sequence came from a woman in her forties with Graves' ophthalmopathy. The genes are TRBV19 and TRBJ2-5; TRBD1 matches 9 bases. Sequenced input: blood. The CDR3 here is CASSMARDRAETQYF. CDR3 DNA sequence: TGTGCCAGTAGTATGGCTAGGGACAGGGCGGAGACCCAGTACTTC.